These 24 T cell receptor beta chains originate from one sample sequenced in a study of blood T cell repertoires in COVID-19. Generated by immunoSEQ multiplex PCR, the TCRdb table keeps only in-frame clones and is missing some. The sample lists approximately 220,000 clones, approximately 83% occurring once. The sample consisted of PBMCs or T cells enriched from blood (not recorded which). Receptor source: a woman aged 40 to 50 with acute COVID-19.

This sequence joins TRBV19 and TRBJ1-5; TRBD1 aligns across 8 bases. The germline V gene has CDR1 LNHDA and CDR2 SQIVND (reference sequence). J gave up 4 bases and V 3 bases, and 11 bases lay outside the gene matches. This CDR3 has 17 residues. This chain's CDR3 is CASSIGTGPGGNQPQHF. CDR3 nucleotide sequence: TGTGCCAGTAGTATCGGGACAGGACCAGGGGGGAATCAGCCCCAGCATTTT.

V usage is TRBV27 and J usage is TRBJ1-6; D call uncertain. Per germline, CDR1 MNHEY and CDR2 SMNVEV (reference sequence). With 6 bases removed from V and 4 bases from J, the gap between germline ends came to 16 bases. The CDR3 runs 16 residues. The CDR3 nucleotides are TGTGCCAGCAGACCCAGATTCCTTCTTTATAATTCACCCCTCCACTTT. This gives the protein CASRPRFLLYNSPLHF.

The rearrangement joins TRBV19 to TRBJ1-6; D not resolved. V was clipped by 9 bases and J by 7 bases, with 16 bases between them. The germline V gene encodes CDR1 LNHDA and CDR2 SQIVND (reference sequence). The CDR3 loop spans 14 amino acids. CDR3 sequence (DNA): TGTGCCAGCACCGGTTGGGCCACGAATTCACCCCTCCACTTT. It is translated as CASTGWATNSPLHF.

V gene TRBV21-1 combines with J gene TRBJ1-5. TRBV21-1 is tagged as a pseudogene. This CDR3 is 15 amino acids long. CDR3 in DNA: TGTGCCAGCAGCAAAGTGTTGGAGGACAATCAGCCCCAGCATTTT. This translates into CASSKVLEDNQPQHF.

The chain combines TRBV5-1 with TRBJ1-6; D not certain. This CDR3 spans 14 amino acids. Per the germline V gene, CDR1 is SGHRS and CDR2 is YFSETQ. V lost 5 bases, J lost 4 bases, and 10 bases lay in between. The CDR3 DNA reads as TGCGCCAGCAGAGACTCCCCATATAATTCACCCCTCCACTTT. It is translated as CASRDSPYNSPLHF.

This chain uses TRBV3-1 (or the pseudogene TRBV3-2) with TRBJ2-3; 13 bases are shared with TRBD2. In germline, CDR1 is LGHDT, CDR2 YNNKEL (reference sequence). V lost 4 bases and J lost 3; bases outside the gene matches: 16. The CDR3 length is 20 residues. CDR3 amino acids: CASSPLWTSGSVLWTDTQYF. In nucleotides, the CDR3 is TGTGCCAGCAGCCCGCTCTGGACTAGCGGGAGTGTTTTGTGGACAGATACGCAGTATTTT.

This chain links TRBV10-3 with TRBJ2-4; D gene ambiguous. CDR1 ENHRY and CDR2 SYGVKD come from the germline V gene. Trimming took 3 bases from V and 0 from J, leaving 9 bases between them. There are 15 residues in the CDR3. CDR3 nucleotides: TGTGCCATCAGTGATAAGGCGGTAGCCAAAAACATTCAGTACTTC. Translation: CAISDKAVAKNIQYF.

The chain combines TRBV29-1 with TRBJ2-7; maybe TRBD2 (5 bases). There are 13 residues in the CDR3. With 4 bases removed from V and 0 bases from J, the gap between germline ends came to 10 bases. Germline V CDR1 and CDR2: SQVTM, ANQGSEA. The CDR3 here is CSVVAISSYEQYF. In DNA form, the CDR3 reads TGCAGCGTTGTAGCGATTAGCTCCTACGAGCAGTACTTC.

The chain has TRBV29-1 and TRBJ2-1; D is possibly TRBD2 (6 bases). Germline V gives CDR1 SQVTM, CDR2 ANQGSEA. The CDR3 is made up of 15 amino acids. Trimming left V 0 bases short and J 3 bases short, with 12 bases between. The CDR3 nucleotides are TGCAGCGTTGAAGACGTGCTAGCGATCTACAATGAGCAGTTCTTC. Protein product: CSVEDVLAIYNEQFF.

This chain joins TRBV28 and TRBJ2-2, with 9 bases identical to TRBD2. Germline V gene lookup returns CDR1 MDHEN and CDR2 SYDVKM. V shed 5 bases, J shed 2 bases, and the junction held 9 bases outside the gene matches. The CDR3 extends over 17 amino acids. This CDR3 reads CASSHGGLARNTGELFF. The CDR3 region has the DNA TGTGCCAGCAGTCATGGCGGACTAGCGAGAAACACCGGGGAGCTGTTTTTT. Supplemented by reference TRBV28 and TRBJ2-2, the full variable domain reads DVKVTQSSRYLVKRTGEKVFLECVQDMDHENMFWYRQDPGLGLRLIYFSYDVKMKEKGDIPEGYSVSREKKERFSLILESASTNQTSMYLCASSHGGLARNTGELFFGEGSRLTVL.

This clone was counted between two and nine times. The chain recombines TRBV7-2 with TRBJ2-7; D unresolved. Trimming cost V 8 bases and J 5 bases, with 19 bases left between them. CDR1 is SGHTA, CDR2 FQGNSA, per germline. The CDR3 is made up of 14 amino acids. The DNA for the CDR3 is TGTGCCAGCTCTGACACCACCTACGTCAACGAGCAGTACTTC. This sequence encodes CASSDTTYVNEQYF.

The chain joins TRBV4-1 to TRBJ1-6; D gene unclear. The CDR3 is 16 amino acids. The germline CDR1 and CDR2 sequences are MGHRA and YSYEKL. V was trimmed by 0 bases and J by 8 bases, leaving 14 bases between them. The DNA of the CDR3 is TGCGCCAGCAGCCAAGATGTCTCAGCAGGTCATTCACCCCTCCACTTT. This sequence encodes CASSQDVSAGHSPLHF.

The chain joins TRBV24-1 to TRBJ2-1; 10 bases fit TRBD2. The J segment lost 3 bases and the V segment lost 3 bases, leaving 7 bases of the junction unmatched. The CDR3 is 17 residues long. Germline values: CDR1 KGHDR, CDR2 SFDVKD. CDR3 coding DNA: TGTGCCACCAGTGATCCCTCTAGCGGGAGATACTACAATGAGCAGTTCTTC. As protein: CATSDPSSGRYYNEQFF.

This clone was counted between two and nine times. Here the CDR3 reads CASSLQGRDQPQHF. CDR3 DNA sequence: TGTGCCAGCAGTTTACAGGGAAGGGATCAGCCCCAGCATTTT. The J gene is TRBJ1-5, the V gene TRBV27, with a weak D call TRBD1 (5 bases). Trimming removed 2 bases at V and 5 bases at J, with 10 bases between. Germline CDR1 is MNHEY and CDR2 is SMNVEV (reference sequence). This CDR3 region has 14 residues.

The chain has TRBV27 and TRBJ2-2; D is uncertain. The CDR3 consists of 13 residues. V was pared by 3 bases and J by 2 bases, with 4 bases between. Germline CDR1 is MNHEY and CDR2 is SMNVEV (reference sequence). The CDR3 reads CASSFTNTGELFF. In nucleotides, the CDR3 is TGTGCCAGCAGTTTCACTAACACCGGGGAGCTGTTTTTT.

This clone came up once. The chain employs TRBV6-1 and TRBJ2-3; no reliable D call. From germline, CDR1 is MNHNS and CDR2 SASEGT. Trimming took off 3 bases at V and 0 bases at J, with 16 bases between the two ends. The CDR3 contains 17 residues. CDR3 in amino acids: CASSDGFRGTSTDTQYF. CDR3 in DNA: TGTGCCAGCAGTGATGGTTTTCGCGGAACTAGCACAGATACGCAGTATTTT.

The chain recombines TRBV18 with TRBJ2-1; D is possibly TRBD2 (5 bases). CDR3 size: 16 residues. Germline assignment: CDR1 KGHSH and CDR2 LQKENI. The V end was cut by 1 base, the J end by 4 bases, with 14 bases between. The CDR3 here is CASSPQDFFLYNEQFF. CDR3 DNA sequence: TGTGCCAGCTCACCACAGGACTTTTTCCTATACAATGAGCAGTTCTTC.

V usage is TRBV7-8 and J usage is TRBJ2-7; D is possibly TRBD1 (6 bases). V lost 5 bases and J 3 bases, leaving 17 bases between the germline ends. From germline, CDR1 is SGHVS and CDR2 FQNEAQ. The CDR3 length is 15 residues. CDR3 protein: CASSARGWGSYEQYF. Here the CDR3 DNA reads TGTGCCAGCAGCGCCAGGGGCTGGGGGAGCTACGAGCAGTACTTC.

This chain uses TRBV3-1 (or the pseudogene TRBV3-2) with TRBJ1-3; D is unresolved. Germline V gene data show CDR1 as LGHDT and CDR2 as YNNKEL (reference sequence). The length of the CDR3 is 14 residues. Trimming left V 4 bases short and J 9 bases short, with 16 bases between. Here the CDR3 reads CASSLITGSGTIYF. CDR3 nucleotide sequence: TGTGCCAGCAGCCTCATAACGGGGAGCGGCACCATATATTTT.

The CDR3 protein is CASSPPGLTYEQYF. DNA for the CDR3: TGTGCCAGCAGCCCGCCGGGACTGACCTACGAGCAGTACTTC. The chain combines TRBV3-1 (or the pseudogene TRBV3-2) with TRBJ2-7; a possible D gene is TRBD2 (6 bases). CDR3 length: 14 residues. CDR1 and CDR2 (germline): LGHDT, YNNKEL (reference sequence). V was trimmed by 4 bases and J by 2 bases, leaving 12 bases between them.

The CDR3 loop reads CASSGPGTGVTRGLYEQYF. CDR3 DNA sequence: TGTGCCAGCAGTGGTCCCGGGACAGGGGTTACTAGAGGGCTCTACGAGCAGTACTTC. J is TRBJ2-7 and V is TRBV6-1; 10 positions match TRBD1. V was clipped by 4 bases and J by 3 bases; unmatched bases: 18. The germline V gene has CDR1 MNHNS and CDR2 SASEGT. This CDR3 comprises 19 residues.

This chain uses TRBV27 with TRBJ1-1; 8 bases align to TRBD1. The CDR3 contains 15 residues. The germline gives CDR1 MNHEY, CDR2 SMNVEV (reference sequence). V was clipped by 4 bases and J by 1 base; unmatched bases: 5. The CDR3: CASSSLGTGNTEAFF. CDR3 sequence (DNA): TGTGCCAGCAGTTCCCTCGGGACAGGGAACACTGAAGCTTTCTTT.

CDR3 in DNA: TGTGCCAGCAGCTTAAGACGACAGGGAAGCTCTGGAAACACCATATATTTT. Protein: CASSLRRQGSSGNTIYF. The chain uses TRBV7-9 and TRBJ1-3; TRBD1 matches at 7 bases. Germline lookup yields CDR1 SEHNR and CDR2 FQNEAQ (reference sequence). The ends lost 2 bases at V and 0 bases at J; junction bases unmatched: 7. There are 17 residues in the CDR3.

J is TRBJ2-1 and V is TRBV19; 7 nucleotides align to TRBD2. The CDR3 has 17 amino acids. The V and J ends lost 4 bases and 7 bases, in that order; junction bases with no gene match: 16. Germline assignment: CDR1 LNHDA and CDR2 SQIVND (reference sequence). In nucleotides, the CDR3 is TGTGCCAGTAGTACCGCCGCGGCAGCGGGATCCAGAAATGAGCAGTTCTTC. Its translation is CASSTAAAAGSRNEQFF.